This T cell receptor (beta chain) was captured by sequencing in a study of monozygotic twins with inflammatory bowel disease. Study-level findings and limits: Patients with IBD had less TCRbeta diversity (inverse Simpson) than their healthy co-twins.

Germline V gene lookup returns CDR1 KGHSH and CDR2 LQKENI. The CDR3 covers 14 residues. TCRdb reprocessed the 5' RACE reads and reports one entry per CDR3 protein, with no DNA. The table lists 200,000 to 250,000 distinct CDR3 sequences. Whole blood, unsorted for T cells, was the source of total RNA. Comment on this clonotype: Its antigen is currently unknown.

The receptor's source is a human donor with ulcerative colitis or Crohn's disease, or a healthy co-twin of an affected twin (not recorded which). V usage is TRBV18 and J usage is TRBJ1-1. Material: blood. The CDR3 loop reads CASSPTSTRAEAFF.